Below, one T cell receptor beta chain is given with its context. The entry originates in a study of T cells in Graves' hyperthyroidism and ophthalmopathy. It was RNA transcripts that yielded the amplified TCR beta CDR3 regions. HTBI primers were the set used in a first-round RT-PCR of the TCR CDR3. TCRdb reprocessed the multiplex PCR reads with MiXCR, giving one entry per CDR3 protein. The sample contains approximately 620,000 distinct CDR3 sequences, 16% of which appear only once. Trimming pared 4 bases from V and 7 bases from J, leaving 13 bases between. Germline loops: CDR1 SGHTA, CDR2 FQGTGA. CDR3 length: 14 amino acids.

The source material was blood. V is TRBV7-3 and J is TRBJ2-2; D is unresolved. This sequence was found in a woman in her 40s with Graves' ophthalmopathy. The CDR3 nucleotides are TGTGCCAGCAGCTCCACGCATAAGATCGGGGAGCTGTTTTTT. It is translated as CASSSTHKIGELFF.